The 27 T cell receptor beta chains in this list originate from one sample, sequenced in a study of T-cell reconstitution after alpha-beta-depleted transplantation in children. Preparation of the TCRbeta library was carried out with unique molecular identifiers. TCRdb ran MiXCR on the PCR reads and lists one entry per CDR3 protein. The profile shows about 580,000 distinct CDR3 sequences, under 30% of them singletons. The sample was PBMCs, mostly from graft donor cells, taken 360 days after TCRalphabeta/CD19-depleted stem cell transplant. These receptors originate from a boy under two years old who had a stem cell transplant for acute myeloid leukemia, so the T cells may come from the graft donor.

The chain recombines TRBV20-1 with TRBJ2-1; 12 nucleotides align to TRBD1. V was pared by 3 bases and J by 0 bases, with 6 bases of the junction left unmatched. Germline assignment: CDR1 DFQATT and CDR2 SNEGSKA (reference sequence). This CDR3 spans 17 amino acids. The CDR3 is CSARGTGGLSSYNEQFF. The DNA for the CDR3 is TGCAGTGCTAGGGGGACAGGGGGCTTGAGCTCCTACAATGAGCAGTTCTTC.

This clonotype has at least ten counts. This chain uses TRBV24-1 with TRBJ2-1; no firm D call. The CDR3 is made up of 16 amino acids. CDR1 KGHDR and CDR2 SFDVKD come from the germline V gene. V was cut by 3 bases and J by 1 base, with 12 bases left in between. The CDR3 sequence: CATSDLSDGSYNEQFF. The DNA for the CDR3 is TGTGCCACCAGTGATCTTTCGGACGGTTCCTACAATGAGCAGTTCTTC.

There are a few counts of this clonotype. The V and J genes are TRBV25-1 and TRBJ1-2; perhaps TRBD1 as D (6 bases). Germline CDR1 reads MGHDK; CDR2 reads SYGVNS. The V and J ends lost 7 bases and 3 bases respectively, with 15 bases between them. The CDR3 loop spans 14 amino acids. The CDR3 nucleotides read TGTGCCAGCAAGTCCGGGACACGGGACTATGGCTACACCTTC. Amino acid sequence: CASKSGTRDYGYTF.

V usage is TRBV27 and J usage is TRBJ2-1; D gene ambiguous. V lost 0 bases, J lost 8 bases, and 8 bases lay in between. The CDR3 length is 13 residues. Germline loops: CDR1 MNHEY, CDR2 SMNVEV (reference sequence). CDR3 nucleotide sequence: TGTGCCAGCAGTTTATCAAGGGCGGATGAGCAGTTCTTC. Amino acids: CASSLSRADEQFF.

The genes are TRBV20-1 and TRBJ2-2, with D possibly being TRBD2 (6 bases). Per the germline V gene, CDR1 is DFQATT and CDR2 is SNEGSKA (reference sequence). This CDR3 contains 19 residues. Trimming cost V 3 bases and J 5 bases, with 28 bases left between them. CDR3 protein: CSARGGVGTKMGKTGELFF. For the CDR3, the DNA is TGCAGTGCTAGGGGCGGGGTGGGGACCAAGATGGGGAAAACCGGGGAGCTGTTTTTT.

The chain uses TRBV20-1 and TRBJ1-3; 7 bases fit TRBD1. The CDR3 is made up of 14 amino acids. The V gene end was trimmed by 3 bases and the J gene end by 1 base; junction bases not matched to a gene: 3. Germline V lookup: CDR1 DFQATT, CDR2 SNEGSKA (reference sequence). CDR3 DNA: TGCAGTGCTAGGCACAGGGGATCTGGAAACACCATATATTTT. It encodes CSARHRGSGNTIYF.

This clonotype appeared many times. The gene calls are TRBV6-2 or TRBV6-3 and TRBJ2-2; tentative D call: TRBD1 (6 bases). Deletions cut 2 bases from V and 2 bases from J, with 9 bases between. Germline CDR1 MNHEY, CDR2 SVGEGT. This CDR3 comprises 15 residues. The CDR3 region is CASSYVGANTGELFF. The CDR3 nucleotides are TGTGCCAGCAGTTACGTGGGGGCCAACACCGGGGAGCTGTTTTTT.

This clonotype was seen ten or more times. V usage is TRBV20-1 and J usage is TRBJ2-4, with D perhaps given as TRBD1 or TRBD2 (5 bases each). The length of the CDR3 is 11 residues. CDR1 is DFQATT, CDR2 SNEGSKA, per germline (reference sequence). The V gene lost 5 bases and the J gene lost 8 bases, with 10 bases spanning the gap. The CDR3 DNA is TGCAGTGCTGGGGGTAGGGACATTCAGTACTTC. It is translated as CSAGGRDIQYF.

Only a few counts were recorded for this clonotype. CDR3 nucleotides: TGTGCCAGCAGCCCTTGGGATCTGACGCAGTATTTT. Translating it yields CASSPWDLTQYF. This chain links TRBV11-2 with TRBJ2-3; no clear D gene. V lost 5 bases to trimming and J lost 9 bases, with 12 bases between them. The germline CDR1 and CDR2 sequences are SGHAT and FQNNGV. There are 12 residues in the CDR3.

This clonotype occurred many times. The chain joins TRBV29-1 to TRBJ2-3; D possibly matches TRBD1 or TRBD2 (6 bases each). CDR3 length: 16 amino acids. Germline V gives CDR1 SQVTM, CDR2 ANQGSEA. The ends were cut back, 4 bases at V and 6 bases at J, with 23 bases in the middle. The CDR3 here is CSVAVYPGAQGDTQYF. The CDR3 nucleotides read TGCAGCGTTGCCGTCTACCCGGGGGCACAAGGCGATACGCAGTATTTT.

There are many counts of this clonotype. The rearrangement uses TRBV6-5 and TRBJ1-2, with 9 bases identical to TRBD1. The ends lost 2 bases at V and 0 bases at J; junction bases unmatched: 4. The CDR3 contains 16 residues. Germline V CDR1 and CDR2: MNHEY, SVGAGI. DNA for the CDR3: TGTGCCAGCAGTTACCGGTGGGACAGGGCTAACTATGGCTACACCTTC. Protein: CASSYRWDRANYGYTF.

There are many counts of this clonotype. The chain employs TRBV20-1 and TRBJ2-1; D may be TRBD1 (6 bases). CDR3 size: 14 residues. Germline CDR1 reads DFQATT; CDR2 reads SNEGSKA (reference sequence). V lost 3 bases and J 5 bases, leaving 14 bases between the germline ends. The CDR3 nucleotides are TGCAGTGCTAGTGGCAGGGGAGCCCACAATGAGCAGTTCTTC. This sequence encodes CSASGRGAHNEQFF.

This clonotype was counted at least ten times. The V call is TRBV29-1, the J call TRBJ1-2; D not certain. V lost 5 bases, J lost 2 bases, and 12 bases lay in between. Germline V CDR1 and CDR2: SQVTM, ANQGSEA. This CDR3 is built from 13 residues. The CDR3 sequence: CSVSPRLNYGYTF. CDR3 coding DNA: TGCAGCGTTTCCCCGAGGCTGAACTATGGCTACACCTTC.

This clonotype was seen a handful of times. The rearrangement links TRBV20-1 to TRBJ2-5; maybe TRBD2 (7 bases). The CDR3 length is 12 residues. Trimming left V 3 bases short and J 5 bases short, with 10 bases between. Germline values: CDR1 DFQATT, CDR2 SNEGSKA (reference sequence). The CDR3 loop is CSARGGLETQYF. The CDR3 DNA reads TGCAGTGCTAGGGGGGGGCTCGAGACCCAGTACTTC.

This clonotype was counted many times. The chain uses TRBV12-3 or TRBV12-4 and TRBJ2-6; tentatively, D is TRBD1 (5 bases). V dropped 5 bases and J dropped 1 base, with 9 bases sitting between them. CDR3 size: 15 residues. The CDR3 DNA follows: TGTGCCAGCAGTCCCCAGGGATCTGGGGCCAACGTCCTGACTTTC. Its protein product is CASSPQGSGANVLTF.

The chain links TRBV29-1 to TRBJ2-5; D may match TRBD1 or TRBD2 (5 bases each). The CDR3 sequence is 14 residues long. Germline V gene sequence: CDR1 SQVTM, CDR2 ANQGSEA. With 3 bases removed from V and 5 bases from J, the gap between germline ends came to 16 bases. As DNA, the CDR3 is TGCAGCGTTGAGGGGAGCGCAGGGCTGGAGACCCAGTACTTC. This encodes CSVEGSAGLETQYF.

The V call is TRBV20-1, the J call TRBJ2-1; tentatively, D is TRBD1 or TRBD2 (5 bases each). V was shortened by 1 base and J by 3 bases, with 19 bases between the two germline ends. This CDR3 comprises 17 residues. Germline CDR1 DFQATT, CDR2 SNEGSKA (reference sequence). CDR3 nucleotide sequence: TGCAGTGCTAGAGGAACAGGAGGCCAAGCCCACTACAATGAGCAGTTCTTC. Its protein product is CSARGTGGQAHYNEQFF.

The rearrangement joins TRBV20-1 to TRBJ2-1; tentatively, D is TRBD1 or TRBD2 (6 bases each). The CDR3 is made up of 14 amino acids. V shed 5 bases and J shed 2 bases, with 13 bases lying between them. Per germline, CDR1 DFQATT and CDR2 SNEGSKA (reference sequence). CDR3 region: CSARGLEAYNEQFF. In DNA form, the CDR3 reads TGCAGTGCTCGGGGGCTGGAGGCCTACAATGAGCAGTTCTTC.

The CDR3: CASRSGQGSNQPQHF. CDR3 DNA: TGTGCCAGCAGATCCGGACAGGGTAGCAATCAGCCCCAGCATTTT. The chain is built from TRBV6-5 and TRBJ1-5; 8 bases align to TRBD1. V trimming: 6 bases; J trimming: 0 bases; junction bases outside the gene matches: 4. This CDR3 is 15 amino acids long. CDR1 MNHEY and CDR2 SVGAGI come from the germline V gene.

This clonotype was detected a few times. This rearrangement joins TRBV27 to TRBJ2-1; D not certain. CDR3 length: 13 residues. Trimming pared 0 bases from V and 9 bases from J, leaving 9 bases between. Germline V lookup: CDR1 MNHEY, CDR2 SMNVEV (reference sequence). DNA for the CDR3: TGTGCCAGCAGTTTATCGGCCTTGAGTGAGCAGTTCTTC. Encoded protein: CASSLSALSEQFF.

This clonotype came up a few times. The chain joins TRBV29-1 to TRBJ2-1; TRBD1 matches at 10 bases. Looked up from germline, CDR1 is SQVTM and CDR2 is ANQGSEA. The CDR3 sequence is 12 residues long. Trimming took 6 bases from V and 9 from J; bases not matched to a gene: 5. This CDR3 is CSVGDRGIEQFF. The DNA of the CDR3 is TGCAGCGTGGGGGACAGGGGTATTGAGCAGTTCTTC.

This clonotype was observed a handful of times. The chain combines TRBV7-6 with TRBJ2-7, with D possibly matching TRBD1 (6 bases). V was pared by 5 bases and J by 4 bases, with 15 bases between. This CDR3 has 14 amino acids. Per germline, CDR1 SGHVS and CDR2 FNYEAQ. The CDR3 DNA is TGTGCCAGCAGCCCGACAGGTCGTCCTTACGAGCAGTACTTC. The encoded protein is CASSPTGRPYEQYF.

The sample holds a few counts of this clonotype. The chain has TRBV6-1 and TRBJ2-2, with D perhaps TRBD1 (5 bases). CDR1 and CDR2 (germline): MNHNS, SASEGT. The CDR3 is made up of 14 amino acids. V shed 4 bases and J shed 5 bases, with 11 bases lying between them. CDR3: CASSVIRGTGELFF. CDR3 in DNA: TGTGCCAGCAGTGTTATAAGGGGTACCGGGGAGCTGTTTTTT.

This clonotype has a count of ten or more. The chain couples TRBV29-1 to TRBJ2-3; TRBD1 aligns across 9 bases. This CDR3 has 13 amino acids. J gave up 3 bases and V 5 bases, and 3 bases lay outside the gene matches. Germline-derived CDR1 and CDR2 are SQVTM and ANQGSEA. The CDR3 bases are TGCAGCGTTCTGGGACAGGGAACAGATACGCAGTATTTT. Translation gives CSVLGQGTDTQYF.

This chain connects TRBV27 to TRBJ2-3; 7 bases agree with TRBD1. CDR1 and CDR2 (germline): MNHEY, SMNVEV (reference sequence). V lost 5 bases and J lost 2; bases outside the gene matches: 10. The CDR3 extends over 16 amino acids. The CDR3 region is CASSLFGQADTDTQYF. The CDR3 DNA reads TGTGCCAGCAGTCTTTTTGGACAGGCGGACACAGATACGCAGTATTTT.

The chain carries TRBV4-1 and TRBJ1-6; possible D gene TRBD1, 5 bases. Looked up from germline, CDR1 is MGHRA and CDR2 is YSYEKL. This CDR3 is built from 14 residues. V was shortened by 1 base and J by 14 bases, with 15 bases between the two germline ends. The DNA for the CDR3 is TGCGCCAGCAGCCAAGCGGACAAGACGGCAACCCTCCACTTT. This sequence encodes CASSQADKTATLHF.

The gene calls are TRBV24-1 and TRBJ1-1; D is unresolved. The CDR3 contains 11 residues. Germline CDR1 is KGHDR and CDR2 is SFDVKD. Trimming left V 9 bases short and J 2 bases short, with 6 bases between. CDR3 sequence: CATRTNTEAFF. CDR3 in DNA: TGTGCCACCCGTACTAACACTGAAGCTTTCTTT.